This T cell receptor beta chain originates from a study of T cells after posttransplantation cyclophosphamide. The data were produced by immunoSEQ multiplex PCR, yet TCRdb's version contains in-frame clones alone and is incomplete. The profile shows about 10,000 clones, around 83% of them singletons. There are 14 residues in the CDR3. CDR1 and CDR2 (germline): PRHDT, FYEKMQ (reference sequence). The ends lost 1 base at V and 3 bases at J; junction bases unmatched: 3. Treatment was busulfan-fludarabine conditioning, a marrow graft, and cyclophosphamide on days +3 and +4. The sequence came from a female patient aged 40-50 years who received an allogeneic stem cell transplant from a related donor, was CMV-positive, and had no GVHD. Part of the T cells may come from the graft donor. The chain has TRBV13 and TRBJ2-7; 7 bases agree with TRBD2. The sequenced sample was PBMCs, obtained approximately 2,000 days after a stem cell transplant with posttransplant cyclophosphamide. Here the CDR3 reads CASSLAGGSYEQYF. In nucleotides, the CDR3 is TGTGCCAGCAGCTTAGCCGGGGGGAGCTACGAGCAGTACTTC.